The rows below give T cell receptor beta chains drawn from one sample of a study of cytomegalovirus exposure and HLA in healthy donors. Here immunoSEQ multiplex PCR was the method, and the copy in TCRdb shows in-frame clones only, minus some. The sample contains under 200,000 clones, nearly 90% of which appear only once. The sequencing input was PBMCs. The receptors shown here come from a woman aged 18 to 35 in good health and CMV-seropositive. Each CDR3 is given with its conserved first and last residue. D genes are given only for firm matches. Some rows mark clone size as missing; the rest say once, few, many or name a class of expanded clone.

clone_size j_call v_call d_call cdr3_aa cdr3_nt
- TRBJ1-1 TRBV10-3 - CAISESLEGTEAFF TGTGCCATCAGTGAGTCGTTGGAGGGCACTGAAGCTTTCTTT
- TRBJ2-7 TRBV7-9 - CASSSPWGPSYEQYF TGTGCCAGCAGTTCTCCCTGGGGCCCCTCCTACGAGCAGTACTTC
- TRBJ2-1 TRBV7-2 - CASSPEAGLFF TGTGCCAGCAGCCCGGAGGCGGGCCTGTTCTTC
- TRBJ2-7 TRBV7-3 TRBD2 CASSLTSGGLYEQYF TGTGCCAGCAGCTTAACTAGCGGGGGACTCTACGAGCAGTACTTC
- TRBJ2-2 TRBV7-2 - CASSLLASTGELFF TGTGCCAGCAGCCTACTAGCTAGCACCGGGGAGCTGTTTTTT
many TRBJ2-7 TRBV11-2 - CASSLALEGEQYF TGTGCCAGCAGCTTAGCCCTGGAGGGGGAGCAGTACTTC
once TRBJ2-3 TRBV4-1 - CASSQRGPTGGTQYF TGCGCCAGCAGCCAAAGGGGCCCGACAGGAGGTACGCAGTATTTT
- TRBJ2-3 TRBV5-1 - CASSLGGSTDTQYF TGCGCCAGCAGCTTGGGCGGAAGCACAGATACGCAGTATTTT
- TRBJ2-7 TRBV29-1 - CSVEGSEQYF TGCAGCGTTGAGGGGAGCGAGCAGTACTTC
- TRBJ1-1 TRBV30 TRBD1 CAWRTGGWTEAFF TGTGCCTGGAGAACAGGGGGCTGGACTGAAGCTTTCTTT
- TRBJ2-2 TRBV19 TRBD2 CASSSGRGTGELFF TGTGCCAGTAGTAGCGGGAGGGGCACCGGGGAGCTGTTTTTT